Following are 11 T cell receptor beta chains from one sample sequenced in a study of T cell responses to AZD1222 COVID-19 vaccine. Method: immunoSEQ multiplex PCR; TCRdb's copy keeps in-frame clones and lacks some. In the table there are 150,000 to 200,000 clones, roughly nine tenths of which are singletons. The material sequenced was peripheral blood, taken on day 0 of AZD1222 vaccination. The receptor set was obtained from an adult in good health.

This clone was picked up a small number of times. V usage is TRBV7-2 and J usage is TRBJ2-6, with no clear D. The CDR3 is 14 residues long. Germline CDR1 is SGHTA and CDR2 is FQGNSA. Trimming left V 7 bases short and J 4 bases short, with 11 bases between. The DNA of the CDR3 is TGTGCCAGCAAAAGTAGTGGAGGGGCCAACGTCCTGACTTTC. This codes for CASKSSGGANVLTF.

This chain uses TRBV12-3 or TRBV12-4 with TRBJ1-2, with 7 bases that match TRBD1. Trimming took 4 bases from V and 2 from J; bases not matched to a gene: 1. The CDR3 contains 13 residues. The CDR3 DNA reads as TGTGCCAGCAGTTCGACAGGGAACTATGGCTACACCTTC. This sequence encodes CASSSTGNYGYTF.

This chain uses TRBV10-1 with TRBJ2-3; tentatively, D is TRBD1 (6 bases). Per the germline V gene, CDR1 is WNHNN and CDR2 is SYGVQD (reference sequence). The ends were cut back, 2 bases at V and 4 bases at J, with 10 bases in the middle. The CDR3 is made up of 14 amino acids. CDR3 loop: CASSEGKGADTQYF. The CDR3 DNA follows: TGCGCCAGCAGTGAGGGTAAGGGGGCAGATACGCAGTATTTT.

V gene TRBV7-2 combines with J gene TRBJ1-6, with D possibly matching TRBD1 (5 bases). There are 16 residues in the CDR3. With 6 bases removed from V and 2 bases from J, the gap between germline ends came to 14 bases. Germline CDR1 and CDR2: SGHTA and FQGNSA. CDR3: CASSYTRGPYNSPLHF. Written as DNA, the CDR3 is TGTGCCAGCAGTTATACCCGGGGCCCCTATAATTCACCCCTCCACTTT.

The chain recombines TRBV11-2 with TRBJ1-1; TRBD1 agrees at 7 bases. CDR3 length equals 15 residues. CDR1 is SGHAT and CDR2 is FQNNGV in the germline V gene. V was pared by 5 bases and J by 0 bases, with 6 bases of the junction left unmatched. This chain's CDR3 is CASSGWDSMNTEAFF. In DNA form, the CDR3 reads TGTGCCAGCAGCGGATGGGACAGCATGAACACTGAAGCTTTCTTT.

The genes are TRBV24-1 and TRBJ2-7; 7 bases are shared with TRBD1. The CDR3 runs 12 residues. V shed 9 bases and J 6 bases; nucleotides not matched to a gene: 7. Germline V lookup: CDR1 KGHDR, CDR2 SFDVKD. CDR3: CATEQGRLEQYV. CDR3 DNA: TGTGCCACCGAACAGGGGCGTCTCGAGCAGTACGTC.

This clone was found once. This chain links TRBV5-1 with TRBJ1-2, with TRBD1 identical over 7 bases. V lost 7 bases and J lost 3; bases outside the gene matches: 9. CDR1 is SGHRS, CDR2 YFSETQ, per germline. This CDR3 contains 14 residues. The CDR3 sequence: CASREGAGDYGYTF. For the CDR3, the DNA is TGCGCCAGCCGGGAGGGGGCAGGGGACTATGGCTACACCTTC.

The J gene is TRBJ1-1, the V gene TRBV7-9; D not certain. V was trimmed by 3 bases and J by 0 bases, leaving 11 bases between them. Germline V CDR1 and CDR2: SEHNR, FQNEAQ (reference sequence). The CDR3 contains 15 residues. CDR3 in DNA: TGTGCCAGCAGCTTCCCGGGGTCGCTGAACACTGAAGCTTTCTTT. It is translated as CASSFPGSLNTEAFF.

V and J are TRBV6-5 and TRBJ1-1; D is perhaps TRBD1 (6 bases). From germline, CDR1 is MNHEY and CDR2 SVGAGI. The CDR3 is made up of 14 amino acids. Trimming pared 4 bases from V and 0 bases from J, leaving 9 bases between. The CDR3 DNA reads TGTGCCAGCAGTTCACAGGGAGTGAACACTGAAGCTTTCTTT. As protein: CASSSQGVNTEAFF.

This clone was recorded once. The chain uses TRBV10-3 and TRBJ2-7, with D possibly matching TRBD1 (5 bases). V lost 2 bases and J 0 bases, leaving 11 bases between the germline ends. Per the germline V gene, CDR1 is ENHRY and CDR2 is SYGVKD. The length of the CDR3 is 15 residues. This CDR3 reads CAISEEGVGSYEQYV. CDR3 nucleotide sequence: TGTGCCATCAGTGAGGAAGGGGTTGGCTCCTACGAGCAGTACGTC.

The table lists this clone with a count of one. The chain combines TRBV7-9 with TRBJ1-2; no reliable D call. The CDR3 totals 14 residues. CDR1 is SEHNR, CDR2 FQNEAQ, per germline (reference sequence). V was trimmed by 1 base and J by 3 bases, leaving 9 bases between them. CDR3 DNA: TGTGCCAGCAGCTTAGTGCCAGCATACTATGGCTACACCTTC. This translates into CASSLVPAYYGYTF.